This T cell receptor (beta chain) was observed in a study of blood T cells in healthy people across ages. Study-wide results and caveats: The recorded TCR beta diversity per million T cells decreased in a roughly linear manner with age. Fewer expanded clones and more diversity marked long-lived versus aged donors.

Healthy individuals of Caucasian origin from Russia, aged 6 to 90, served as donors. The use of a sample-barcoded 5' primer and a J-beta primer mix characterized a second PCR of roughly 6 to 11 cycles. Per sample, CDR3-containing paired-end reads numbered at least 3 million. MiXCR was run by TCRdb on the 5' RACE reads, yielding one entry per CDR3 protein. The sample contains more than 550,000 distinct CDR3 sequences, 22% of which appear only once. This clonotype occurred a few times. Its target is unknown. Germline values: CDR1 SGDLS, CDR2 YYNGEE. V was pared by 3 bases and J by 4 bases, with 5 bases of the junction left unmatched. The CDR3 is 14 amino acids.

Sequenced material: blood. This sequence joins TRBV9 and TRBJ1-1; 8 nucleotides line up with TRBD1. This TCR was recovered from a man between 65 and 85 years old in good health. The CDR3 sequence: CASSASTGVTEAFF. In DNA, the CDR3 is TGTGCCAGCAGCGCCTCGACAGGGGTCACTGAAGCTTTCTTT.